The 23 T cell receptor beta chains given below trace back to one sample, sequenced in a study of blood T cells in healthy people across ages. With a J-beta primer mix and a sample-barcoded 5' primer, a second PCR ran about 7 to 11 cycles. TCRdb fed the 5' RACE reads into MiXCR, producing one record per CDR3 protein. In the table there are roughly 1.5 million distinct CDR3 sequences, roughly 43% of which are singletons. Sequenced input: blood. The receptor source for this set is a woman aged 18-35 years in good health.

The rearrangement uses TRBV10-3 and TRBJ1-4; D unresolved. Trimming left V 10 bases short and J 11 bases short, with 8 bases between. CDR1 and CDR2 (germline): ENHRY, SYGVKD. The CDR3 has 9 residues. This chain's CDR3 is CANRVKLFF. CDR3 DNA: TGTGCCAACCGGGTGAAACTGTTTTTT.

With respect to this clonotype: One end of the junction fails to match germline, which may point to a read error. V is TRBV9 and J is TRBJ1-1; D unclear. The CDR3 sequence is 13 residues long. Per germline, CDR1 SGDLS and CDR2 YYNGEE. The CDR3 DNA follows: TGTACCAGCAGCGTAGCCAGGAACACTGAAGCTTTCTTT. Protein product: CTSSVARNTEAFF. Looking up the rest from reference TRBV9 and TRBJ1-1 gives the full variable domain: DSGVTQTPKHLITATGQRVTLRCSPRSGDLSVYWYQQSLDQGLQFLIQYYNGEERAKGNILERFSAQQFPDLHSELNLSSLELGDSALYFCTSSVARNTEAFFGQGTRLTVV.

CDR3: CATSERGDTQYF. The CDR3 DNA sequence: TGTGCCACCAGTGAGAGGGGGGATACGCAGTATTTT. The gene calls are TRBV24-1 and TRBJ2-3; maybe TRBD1 (6 bases). Trimming left V 4 bases short and J 6 bases short, with 7 bases between. Germline V gene data show CDR1 as KGHDR and CDR2 as SFDVKD. This CDR3 has 12 residues.

The chain combines TRBV20-1 with TRBJ1-1; D call uncertain. This CDR3 spans 15 amino acids. The germline V gene encodes CDR1 DFQATT and CDR2 SNEGSKA (reference sequence). V was trimmed by 2 bases and J by 5 bases, leaving 18 bases between them. CDR3 sequence (DNA): TGCAGTGCTAGACCTTCCGGACTGACGAGAACTGAAGCTTTCTTT. Translation: CSARPSGLTRTEAFF.

The CDR3 nucleotides are TGTGCCAGCAGATTCTTTGGTTCCCTAACGTACGAGCAGTACTTC. Its translation: CASRFFGSLTYEQYF. This chain links TRBV7-2 with TRBJ2-5; D unclear. Judging by the DNA end, TRBJ2-7 fits better; the J call may be wrong. Germline CDR1 is SGHTA and CDR2 is FQGNSA. The CDR3 spans 15 residues.

About this clonotype: One end of the junction is discordant with germline, which a read error may explain. The genes are TRBV24-1 and TRBJ1-2; D uncertain. The CDR3 runs 13 residues. In germline, CDR1 is KGHDR, CDR2 SFDVKD. CDR3: CAASAFGFYGYTF. The CDR3 DNA is TGTGCCGCCAGTGCATTCGGGTTCTATGGCTACACCTTC.

The table lists this clonotype with a few counts. This chain connects TRBV5-1 to TRBJ2-1; 8 bases are shared with TRBD1. Germline V gene sequence: CDR1 SGHRS, CDR2 YFSETQ. With V trimmed by 1 base and J by 9 bases, 6 bases remained unmatched. The CDR3 runs to 14 residues. CDR3 DNA sequence: TGCGCCAGCAGCTTGAGACAGGGGCATTTTGAGCAGTTCTTC. It codes for CASSLRQGHFEQFF.

This chain uses TRBV9 with TRBJ2-3; 9 bases fit TRBD2. The CDR3 extends over 15 amino acids. Germline V gene lookup returns CDR1 SGDLS and CDR2 YYNGEE. J gave up 4 bases and V 3 bases, and 6 bases lay outside the gene matches. Here the CDR3 reads CASSAAAGGSDTQYF. The CDR3 region has the DNA TGTGCCAGCAGCGCCGCAGCGGGGGGTTCAGATACGCAGTATTTT.

This clonotype was counted only a few times. The gene calls are TRBV7-2 and TRBJ2-5, with 8 positions matching TRBD2. Germline-derived CDR1 and CDR2 are SGHTA and FQGNSA. V was pared by 0 bases and J by 0 bases, with 9 bases of the junction left unmatched. The CDR3 runs 18 residues. DNA for the CDR3: TGTGCCAGCAGCTTAGCGGGGGTGGGAGCGGGGGACCAAGAGACCCAGTACTTC. Translating it yields CASSLAGVGAGDQETQYF.

The V gene is TRBV7-3, the J gene TRBJ2-3; D ambiguous. The CDR3 sequence is 13 residues long. Germline CDR1 SGHTA, CDR2 FQGTGA. Trimming removed 2 bases at V and 4 bases at J, with 7 bases between. The CDR3 DNA follows: TGTGCCAGCAGCTTATTCGCCCCAGATACGCAGTATTTT. It is translated as CASSLFAPDTQYF.

A few counts support this clonotype. The V and J genes are TRBV29-1 and TRBJ2-3; no firm D call. Germline V CDR1 and CDR2: SQVTM, ANQGSEA. The CDR3 is 14 amino acids. V gave up 2 bases and J gave up 2 bases, with 11 bases separating them. CDR3 DNA sequence: TGCAGCGTTGAAACCGTTAGAGACACAGATACGCAGTATTTT. Its protein product is CSVETVRDTDTQYF.

The chain uses TRBV19 and TRBJ2-1; 7 nucleotides align to TRBD2. The CDR3 runs to 14 residues. The V gene end was trimmed by 5 bases and the J gene end by 5 bases; junction bases not matched to a gene: 6. CDR1 is LNHDA and CDR2 is SQIVND in the germline V gene (reference sequence). The CDR3 is CASSDGRLDNEQFF. As DNA, the CDR3 is TGTGCCAGTAGTGACGGGAGGTTAGACAATGAGCAGTTCTTC.

In its sample, this clonotype was seen a few times. The V call is TRBV28, the J call TRBJ2-1, with 12 bases that match TRBD2. Unmatched junction bases numbered 3, after V lost 7 bases and J lost 5 bases. CDR3 length: 14 amino acids. From germline, CDR1 is MDHEN and CDR2 SYDVKM. DNA for the CDR3: TGTGCCAGCAAAGGACTAGCGGGAAACAATGAGCAGTTCTTC. Its translation is CASKGLAGNNEQFF.

V and J are TRBV12-3 or TRBV12-4 and TRBJ2-5; the D call may be TRBD1 or TRBD2 (5 bases each). This CDR3 contains 14 residues. Trimming stripped 3 bases from V and 2 bases from J, with 10 bases between. Here the CDR3 reads CASSFSREQETQYF. In nucleotides, the CDR3 is TGTGCCAGCAGTTTCAGCAGGGAGCAAGAGACCCAGTACTTC.

The chain carries TRBV7-2 and TRBJ2-5; D gene uncertain. Germline V lookup: CDR1 SGHTA, CDR2 FQGNSA. Trimming cost V 8 bases and J 0 bases, with 10 bases left between them. The CDR3 consists of 13 residues. The CDR3 sequence: CASRRWDQETQYF. CDR3 bases: TGTGCCAGCCGACGGTGGGACCAAGAGACCCAGTACTTC.

The table lists this clonotype with a few counts. The V gene is TRBV10-3, the J gene TRBJ1-6; 7 positions match TRBD1. Per the germline V gene, CDR1 is ENHRY and CDR2 is SYGVKD. Unmatched junction bases numbered 4, after V lost 7 bases and J lost 7 bases. This CDR3 has 13 residues. The CDR3 region is CAIMRDRNSPLHF. CDR3 sequence (DNA): TGTGCCATCATGCGGGACAGAAATTCACCCCTCCACTTT.

This chain connects TRBV5-6 to TRBJ2-3, with D possibly being TRBD2 (5 bases). Looked up from germline, CDR1 is SGHDT and CDR2 is YYEEEE. This CDR3 contains 17 residues. The V gene lost 0 bases and the J gene lost 1 base, with 15 bases spanning the gap. In nucleotides, the CDR3 is TGTGCCAGCAGCTTGGGTACACTAGTCCCCGGCACAGATACGCAGTATTTT. This codes for CASSLGTLVPGTDTQYF. Filled out from reference TRBV5-6 and TRBJ2-3, the complete variable domain reads DAGVTQSPTHLIKTRGQQVTLRCSPKSGHDTVSWYQQALGQGPQFIFQYYEEEERQRGNFPDRFSGHQFPNYSSELNVNALLLGDSALYLCASSLGTLVPGTDTQYFGPGTRLTVL.

This clonotype was counted a few times. This sequence joins TRBV6-2 or TRBV6-3 and TRBJ2-5; D gene uncertain. CDR1 is MNHEY, CDR2 SVGEGT, per germline. The V and J ends lost 6 bases and 5 bases respectively, with 19 bases between them. This CDR3 spans 15 amino acids. CDR3 residues: CASSQDPARVETQYF. CDR3 DNA sequence: TGTGCCAGCAGCCAGGACCCAGCTCGAGTTGAGACCCAGTACTTC.

With regard to this clonotype: The junction differs from germline at one of its ends, possibly a read error. V is TRBV12-3 or TRBV12-4 and J is TRBJ1-2, with 7 bases matching TRBD1. This CDR3 spans 14 amino acids. Here the CDR3 DNA reads TGTGCCAGCAGAGGGACAGATTTTAGGTATGGTTACACCTTC. Translating it yields CASRGTDFRYGYTF.

The rearrangement uses TRBV6-1 and TRBJ1-5; 7 bases agree with TRBD1. Germline V gene data show CDR1 as MNHNS and CDR2 as SASEGT. The CDR3 loop spans 15 amino acids. Losses at the gene ends were 0 bases for V and 4 bases for J; bases not matched to a gene: 3. CDR3 coding DNA: TGTGCCAGCAGTGAAGCTGACAGGGTAAATCAGCCCCAGCATTTT. As protein: CASSEADRVNQPQHF.

The V and J genes are TRBV12-3 or TRBV12-4 and TRBJ2-3; 13 nucleotides align to TRBD2. J lost 2 bases, V lost 5 bases, and 7 bases had no gene match. This CDR3 comprises 17 residues. This chain's CDR3 is CASSQQGLAGLTDTQYF. The CDR3 coding sequence is TGTGCCAGCAGTCAACAGGGACTAGCGGGGCTCACAGATACGCAGTATTTT.

This chain links TRBV28 with TRBJ2-3, with unresolved D. V was trimmed by 3 bases and J by 2 bases, leaving 9 bases between them. There are 14 residues in the CDR3. Germline loops: CDR1 MDHEN, CDR2 SYDVKM. The CDR3 region is CASSLPPLTDTQYF. The CDR3 bases are TGTGCCAGCAGTTTGCCCCCTCTCACAGATACGCAGTATTTT.

The rearrangement joins TRBV6-2 or TRBV6-3 to TRBJ2-7; D is tentatively TRBD1 or TRBD2 (5 bases each). CDR1 and CDR2 (germline): MNHEY, SVGEGT. The CDR3 spans 11 residues. V was clipped by 2 bases and J by 10 bases, with 9 bases between them. The CDR3 DNA sequence: TGTGCCAGCAGTTACGGGGGATCCCAGTACTTC. Encoded protein: CASSYGGSQYF.